One and the same sample provided the 20 T cell receptor beta chains below, sequenced in a study of PD-1 blockade in classical Hodgkin lymphoma. Method: immunoSEQ multiplex PCR; TCRdb's copy keeps in-frame clones and lacks some. The sample shows more than 140,000 clones, 78% of them seen only once. All patients experienced relapse after autologous stem cell transplantation, and brentuximab vedotin exposure was variable. The sequencing here drew on peripheral blood mononuclear cells (PBMCs), taken before the second cycle of nivolumab. These receptors were taken from a human donor with classical Hodgkin lymphoma.

The chain combines TRBV28 with TRBJ2-2; 10 bases line up with TRBD2. The CDR3 has 18 amino acids. Germline CDR1 is MDHEN and CDR2 is SYDVKM. Trimming cost V 1 base and J 3 bases; bases outside gene matches: 8. The CDR3 spells CASSLSRLAGVYTGELFF. Written as DNA, the CDR3 is TGTGCCAGCAGTTTATCCCGCCTAGCGGGAGTATACACCGGGGAGCTGTTTTTT.

The chain is built from TRBV11-2 and TRBJ2-7, with 9 bases identical to TRBD1. Trimming at V came to 2 bases and at J to 5 bases, leaving 7 bases not matched to a gene. The CDR3 totals 15 residues. CDR1 and CDR2 (germline): SGHAT, FQNNGV. The CDR3 spells CASSLYGTGRDEQYF. The DNA of the CDR3 is TGTGCCAGCAGCTTATACGGGACAGGGAGGGACGAGCAGTACTTC.

The V call is TRBV6-5, the J call TRBJ1-1, with TRBD1 matching over 7 bases. The germline CDR1 and CDR2 sequences are MNHEY and SVGAGI. This CDR3 has 16 residues. Trimming took 1 base from V and 2 from J; bases not matched to a gene: 7. The CDR3 nucleotides read TGTGCCAGCAGTTACTACCCGACAGGGTTTAACACTGAAGCTTTCTTT. Residues: CASSYYPTGFNTEAFF.

The chain uses TRBV6-5 and TRBJ1-1; no reliable D call. Germline V gene lookup returns CDR1 MNHEY and CDR2 SVGAGI. The CDR3 loop spans 13 amino acids. V lost 6 bases and J 5 bases, leaving 13 bases between the germline ends. The CDR3 sequence is CASRIQRWTEAFF. The CDR3 DNA follows: TGTGCCAGCAGGATCCAGCGGTGGACTGAAGCTTTCTTT.

This clone has a count of ten or more. The chain is built from TRBV19 and TRBJ1-6, with 11 bases lining up with TRBD1. V trimming: 6 bases; J trimming: 10 bases; junction bases outside the gene matches: 2. There are 13 residues in the CDR3. The germline gives CDR1 LNHDA, CDR2 SQIVND (reference sequence). In nucleotides, the CDR3 is TGTGCCAGTAGGGACAGGGGGCAATCACCCCTCCACTTT. Protein product: CASRDRGQSPLHF.

The rearrangement links TRBV7-3 to TRBJ2-1; a possible D gene is TRBD1 (5 bases). The CDR3 extends over 14 amino acids. V lost 4 bases, J lost 9 bases, and 16 bases lay in between. Germline V gene data show CDR1 as SGHTA and CDR2 as FQGTGA. The chain's CDR3 is CASSSNGRAGEQFF. As DNA, the CDR3 is TGTGCCAGCAGCTCTAATGGCAGGGCAGGTGAGCAGTTCTTC.

The rearrangement links TRBV6-6 to TRBJ2-2; no clear D gene. V lost 0 bases and J 6 bases, leaving 8 bases between the germline ends. Germline V lookup: CDR1 MNHNY, CDR2 SVGAGI (reference sequence). The CDR3 runs 14 residues. CDR3 in amino acids: CASSYSSGPGELFF. The CDR3 DNA sequence: TGTGCCAGCAGTTACTCGTCCGGGCCCGGGGAGCTGTTTTTT.

V usage is TRBV7-3 and J usage is TRBJ2-1; D may be TRBD1 or TRBD2 (5 bases each). V shed 5 bases and J shed 13 bases, with 15 bases lying between them. CDR3 length: 12 amino acids. The germline V gene encodes CDR1 SGHTA and CDR2 FQGTGA. The CDR3 nucleotides read TGTGCCAGCAGCCACCCGGCCGGGACCCAGTTCTTC. Protein product: CASSHPAGTQFF.

The chain employs TRBV2 and TRBJ2-7; either TRBD1 or TRBD2 may fit D (5 bases each). The germline gives CDR1 SNHLY, CDR2 FYNNEI. The CDR3 extends over 14 amino acids. The V end lost 6 bases, the J end lost 2 bases, and 14 bases lay between the germline ends. The CDR3 DNA reads as TGTGCCAGCAGCGCCGAGGGGCGGGCCTACGAGCAGTACTTC. It translates to CASSAEGRAYEQYF. Complete variable domain (other parts from reference TRBV2 and TRBJ2-7): EPEVTQTPSHQVTQMGQEVILRCVPISNHLYFYWYRQILGQKVEFLVSFYNNEISEKSEIFDDQFSVERPDGSNFTLKIRSTKLEDSAMYFCASSAEGRAYEQYFGPGTRLTVT.

Concerning this clone itself: Given a much more abundant clone one base away, this may be a read error. The chain combines TRBV2 with TRBJ2-2; the D gene is possibly TRBD2 (6 bases). CDR1 is SNHLY, CDR2 FYNNEI, per germline. Deletions cut 5 bases from V and 7 bases from J, with 17 bases between. The CDR3 runs 15 residues. CDR3 amino acids: CASSWEETRVGELFF. The CDR3 DNA follows: TGTGCCAGCAGTTGGGAGGAGACTAGGGTCGGGGAGCTGTTTTTT. The full variable domain, its missing parts supplied by reference TRBV2 and TRBJ2-2, is EPEVTQTPSHQVTQMGQEVILRCVPISNHLYFYWYRQILGQKVEFLVSFYNNEISEKSEIFDDQFSVERPDGSNFTLKIRSTKLEDSAMYFCASSWEETRVGELFFGEGSRLTVL.

The genes are TRBV10-3 and TRBJ1-4; D remains unclear. Germline CDR1 reads ENHRY; CDR2 reads SYGVKD. Trimming removed 2 bases from V and 1 base from J, with 8 bases in between. This CDR3 region has 15 residues. CDR3 DNA sequence: TGTGCCATCAGTGAGAGGACGGGAACTAATGAAAAACTGTTTTTT. Amino acids: CAISERTGTNEKLFF.

The chain employs TRBV5-4 and TRBJ2-2; 14 bases line up with TRBD2. This CDR3 has 17 residues. The V gene's germline CDR1 is SGHNT and CDR2 YYREEE (reference sequence). V dropped 4 bases and J dropped 1; count of bases not matched to a gene: 3. The CDR3 protein is CASSTGTSGGNTGELFF. The DNA for the CDR3 is TGTGCCAGCAGCACCGGGACTAGCGGGGGGAACACCGGGGAGCTGTTTTTT.

The chain is built from TRBV6-5 and TRBJ1-4, with a weak D call TRBD1 (5 bases). V shed 3 bases and J shed 1 base, with 6 bases lying between them. CDR1 and CDR2 from the germline V gene are MNHEY and SVGAGI. The CDR3 totals 14 residues. CDR3: CASSYGGTNEKLFF. The CDR3 bases are TGTGCCAGCAGTTATGGGGGAACTAATGAAAAACTGTTTTTT.

This chain links TRBV7-2 with TRBJ2-7; D remains ambiguous. The CDR3 is made up of 14 amino acids. Deletions cut 4 bases from V and 10 bases from J, with 20 bases between. Germline loops: CDR1 SGHTA, CDR2 FQGNSA. Written as DNA, the CDR3 is TGTGCCAGCAGCTCCAACCCAGGTCCACAAATACAGTACTTC. It translates to CASSSNPGPQIQYF.

This sequence joins TRBV7-3 and TRBJ2-3; D may be TRBD1 or TRBD2 (5 bases each). Trimming removed 3 bases at V and 4 bases at J, with 8 bases between. Germline loops: CDR1 SGHTA, CDR2 FQGTGA. The CDR3 has 13 amino acids. The CDR3, as DNA: TGTGCCAGCAGCTTTAGAGGGGCAGATACGCAGTATTTT. This encodes CASSFRGADTQYF.

The rearrangement links TRBV28 to TRBJ1-2; no clear D. V was clipped by 2 bases and J by 1 base, with 2 bases between them. From germline, CDR1 is MDHEN and CDR2 SYDVKM. The CDR3 totals 12 residues. The CDR3 loop is CASSLRNYGYTF. CDR3 coding DNA: TGTGCCAGCAGTTTACGTAACTATGGCTACACCTTC.

The CDR3 DNA follows: TGTGCCAGCACCCAGCGGGGGGGTGGTGAAAAACTGTTTTTT. Translating it yields CASTQRGGGEKLFF. The J gene is TRBJ1-4, the V gene TRBV2; D perhaps matches TRBD1 (5 bases). CDR1 is SNHLY, CDR2 FYNNEI, per germline. The CDR3 is 14 amino acids. V lost 7 bases and J lost 7, with 16 bases in between.

The V gene is TRBV7-8, the J gene TRBJ1-4, with D unresolved. This CDR3 has 14 residues. The germline V gene encodes CDR1 SGHVS and CDR2 FQNEAQ. The V end was cut by 5 bases, the J end by 8 bases, with 15 bases between. CDR3 sequence: CASSIRLPVEKLFF. The CDR3 DNA is TGTGCCAGCAGCATCCGGTTACCGGTCGAAAAACTGTTTTTT.

This clone was recorded many times. The chain combines TRBV4-1 with TRBJ2-7, with 10 bases that match TRBD2. The length of the CDR3 is 15 residues. Germline assignment: CDR1 MGHRA and CDR2 YSYEKL. The ends lost 1 base at V and 5 bases at J; junction bases unmatched: 5. The CDR3 loop is CASSQGASGSHEQYF. The CDR3 DNA is TGCGCCAGCAGCCAAGGGGCTAGCGGGAGCCACGAGCAGTACTTC.

The genes are TRBV2 and TRBJ1-5; TRBD1 agrees at 8 bases. Losses at the gene ends were 6 bases for V and 3 bases for J; bases not matched to a gene: 4. Germline CDR1 and CDR2: SNHLY and FYNNEI. The CDR3 runs 14 residues. The CDR3 DNA reads as TGTGCCAGCAGCCGACAGGGGCTCAATCAGCCCCAGCATTTT. It codes for CASSRQGLNQPQHF.